These 22 T cell receptor beta chains were sequenced from one sample in a study of CD4 T cell repertoires in COVID-19. The protocol was immunoSEQ multiplex PCR, while the TCRdb copy is restricted to in-frame clones and leaves out a portion. The sample shows 70,000 to 95,000 clones, around 82% of them seen only once. The sequences come from CD4+ T cells from peripheral blood, collected after recovery from COVID-19. The source of these receptors is a human donor who had COVID-19.

The gene calls are TRBV12-2 and TRBJ2-3; TRBD2 is the table's D call and was not checked against the DNA. TRBV12-2 is shown as a pseudogene. The CDR3 length is 18 residues. CDR3 in DNA: TGTGCAAGTCGCCGAGGATCCACTAGCGGGAGGACCACAGATACGCAGTATTTT. Its protein is CASRRGSTSGRTTDTQYF.

This clone was detected a few times. The junction departs from the called germline gene at one end, perhaps through a read error. This chain joins TRBV7-2 and TRBJ2-3; D is possibly TRBD1 or TRBD2 (5 bases each). Looked up from germline, CDR1 is SGHTA and CDR2 is FQGNSA. The CDR3 runs to 16 residues. The CDR3 DNA reads as TGTGCCAGCAGCCTCACCTACAATCGGGGCACGGATACGCAGTATTTT. Its translation is CASSLTYNRGTDTQYF.

The chain recombines TRBV5-4 with TRBJ2-1; D may be TRBD1 or TRBD2 (5 bases each). The CDR3 runs to 15 residues. Between the trimmed V and J ends, which lost 2 bases and 5 bases, there was a span of 14 bases. The germline V gene encodes CDR1 SGHNT and CDR2 YYREEE (reference sequence). The CDR3 DNA reads as TGTGCCAGCAGCTTCACGCTCCCGGGGCACAATGAGCAGTTCTTC. Its protein is CASSFTLPGHNEQFF.

This chain connects TRBV5-1 to TRBJ2-3; TRBD2 matches at 10 bases. CDR3 length: 15 amino acids. J was trimmed by 2 bases and V by 4 bases; bases with no gene match: 4. Germline CDR1 reads SGHRS; CDR2 reads YFSETQ. The CDR3 region has the DNA TGCGCCAGCAGCGTACTAGCGGGACCCACAGATACGCAGTATTTT. Translation gives CASSVLAGPTDTQYF.

The V gene is TRBV5-1, the J gene TRBJ2-3; TRBD2 matches at 7 bases. CDR1 and CDR2 (germline): SGHRS, YFSETQ. The V gene end was trimmed by 5 bases and the J gene end by 2 bases; junction bases not matched to a gene: 8. This CDR3 comprises 15 residues. CDR3 in DNA: TGCGCCAGCAGACGGGGGGACGGATTCACAGATACGCAGTATTTT. It encodes CASRRGDGFTDTQYF.

V and J are TRBV27 and TRBJ2-3; possible D gene TRBD2, 5 bases. The CDR3 has 10 amino acids. In germline, CDR1 is MNHEY, CDR2 SMNVEV (reference sequence). V lost 8 bases, J lost 11 bases, and 11 bases lay in between. This CDR3 is CASGERRQYF. DNA of the CDR3: TGTGCCAGCGGGGAGCGGCGGCAGTATTTT.

This clone was counted between two and nine times. The J gene is TRBJ1-5, the V gene TRBV30, with 7 bases fitting TRBD1. Germline V gives CDR1 GTSNPN, CDR2 SVGIG (reference sequence). The CDR3 is made up of 13 amino acids. V lost 5 bases and J lost 1; bases outside the gene matches: 2. As DNA, the CDR3 is TGTGCCTGGGCACAGGGGAGCAATCAGCCCCAGCATTTT. Translating it yields CAWAQGSNQPQHF.

This clone was observed once. The chain joins TRBV11-2 to TRBJ1-3; D is uncertain. Trimming left V 7 bases short and J 2 bases short, with 15 bases between. CDR1 is SGHAT and CDR2 is FQNNGV in the germline V gene. The CDR3 contains 15 residues. DNA of the CDR3: TGTGCCAGCACCCCCGACGAGACGCCTGGAAACACCATATATTTT. Protein sequence: CASTPDETPGNTIYF. The full variable domain, completed using reference TRBV11-2 and TRBJ1-3, is EAGVAQSPRYKIIEKRQSVAFWCNPISGHATLYWYQQILGQGPKLLIQFQNNGVVDDSQLPKDRFSAERLKGVDSTLKIQPAKLEDSAVYLCASTPDETPGNTIYFGEGSWLTVV.

DNA for the CDR3: TGTGCCAGCAGCTTTCCCGGGACAGCCGCTCACGAGCAGTACTTC. This codes for CASSFPGTAAHEQYF. The chain carries TRBV11-2 and TRBJ2-7; 7 positions match TRBD1. Germline values: CDR1 SGHAT, CDR2 FQNNGV. This CDR3 comprises 15 residues. After removal of 3 bases from V and 5 bases from J, the junction contained 10 bases not matched to a gene.

This sequence joins TRBV6-2 or TRBV6-3 and TRBJ1-2; 8 nucleotides line up with TRBD1. This CDR3 is 13 amino acids long. From germline, CDR1 is MNHEY and CDR2 SVGEGT. V trimming: 5 bases; J trimming: 7 bases; junction bases outside the gene matches: 6. DNA for the CDR3: TGTGCCAGCAGTGCGCGCCAGGGGGCTGGCTACACCTTC. Translating gives CASSARQGAGYTF.

V and J are TRBV5-4 and TRBJ1-3; possibly TRBD1 for D (5 bases). Germline-derived CDR1 and CDR2 are SGHNT and YYREEE (reference sequence). Trimming took off 0 bases at V and 4 bases at J, with 11 bases between the two ends. The CDR3 spans 15 residues. CDR3 in amino acids: CASSLDRGYGNTIYF. Written as DNA, the CDR3 is TGTGCCAGCAGCTTGGATCGGGGGTACGGAAACACCATATATTTT.

V is TRBV13 and J is TRBJ2-7, with D perhaps TRBD2 (6 bases). This CDR3 comprises 13 residues. Germline assignment: CDR1 PRHDT and CDR2 FYEKMQ (reference sequence). Trimming pared 3 bases from V and 2 bases from J, leaving 8 bases between. The CDR3 DNA reads as TGTGCCAGCAGCTTTACTAGCCCCTACGAGCAGTACTTC. Translating it yields CASSFTSPYEQYF.

The genes are TRBV9 and TRBJ2-1, with 13 bases lining up with TRBD2. The length of the CDR3 is 16 residues. J was trimmed by 9 bases and V by 3 bases; bases with no gene match: 9. The V gene's germline CDR1 is SGDLS and CDR2 YYNGEE. The CDR3 spells CASSGTSGSSWGEQFF. CDR3 coding DNA: TGTGCCAGCAGCGGGACTAGCGGGAGCTCATGGGGTGAGCAGTTCTTC.

The chain recombines TRBV28 with TRBJ1-2; TRBD1 matches 10 bases. The CDR3 is 17 amino acids. The V and J ends lost 1 base and 7 bases, in that order; junction bases with no gene match: 12. Germline values: CDR1 MDHEN, CDR2 SYDVKM. The CDR3 is CASSLYTPGQGEVGYTF. For the CDR3, the DNA is TGTGCCAGCAGTTTATACACCCCCGGACAGGGGGAAGTTGGCTACACCTTC.

The table lists this clone with a few counts. The gene calls are TRBV6-1 and TRBJ2-5; perhaps D is TRBD1 or TRBD2 (6 bases each). The CDR3 totals 15 residues. From germline, CDR1 is MNHNS and CDR2 SASEGT. The V end was cut by 0 bases, the J end by 1 base, with 9 bases between. In DNA form, the CDR3 reads TGTGCCAGCAGTGAAGCATGGGGGGCCCAAGAGACCCAGTACTTC. It encodes CASSEAWGAQETQYF.

This rearrangement joins TRBV5-1 to TRBJ2-3; maybe TRBD2 (6 bases). Germline V gene data show CDR1 as SGHRS and CDR2 as YFSETQ. The CDR3 covers 15 residues. Trimming pared 1 base from V and 4 bases from J, leaving 13 bases between. This CDR3 is CASSLRGFVSDTQYF. The CDR3 DNA reads as TGCGCCAGCAGCTTGCGGGGGTTCGTGTCAGATACGCAGTATTTT.

This chain joins TRBV7-9 and TRBJ2-7; D uncertain. V dropped 2 bases and J dropped 5 bases, with 13 bases sitting between them. The CDR3 sequence is 14 residues long. Per germline, CDR1 SEHNR and CDR2 FQNEAQ (reference sequence). In DNA form, the CDR3 reads TGTGCCAGCAGCTTATCGGACCGACCTAACGAGCAGTACTTC. This sequence encodes CASSLSDRPNEQYF.

The chain combines TRBV7-2 with TRBJ2-7, with D possibly being TRBD1 (5 bases). From germline, CDR1 is SGHTA and CDR2 FQGNSA. V lost 5 bases and J lost 4, with 9 bases in between. This CDR3 has 12 residues. The CDR3 DNA follows: TGTGCCAGCAGCAGGGGTTGGTACGAGCAGTACTTC. The encoded protein is CASSRGWYEQYF.

In this sample, this clone turned up a few times. The same CDR3 arises from other DNA sequences in this sample as well. The V call is TRBV3-1 (or the pseudogene TRBV3-2), the J call TRBJ2-1; 8 nucleotides line up with TRBD1. The CDR3 consists of 15 residues. Germline V gene data show CDR1 as LGHDT and CDR2 as YNNKEL (reference sequence). Trimming took 4 bases from V and 0 from J; bases not matched to a gene: 2. The CDR3 sequence is CASSPGQGSYNEQFF. The CDR3 DNA is TGTGCCAGCAGCCCCGGACAGGGCTCCTACAATGAGCAGTTCTTC.

With respect to this clone: An end of the junction differs from the germline gene, which may be a read error. The rearrangement joins TRBV5-4 to TRBJ1-2, with D tentatively TRBD1 (5 bases). Germline V gene lookup returns CDR1 SGHNT and CDR2 YYREEE (reference sequence). This CDR3 has 16 residues. CDR3 coding DNA: TGTGCCAGCACCTTGGGGCTGGGCAGAGAGAACTATGGCTACACCTTC. Amino acids: CASTLGLGRENYGYTF.

The chain uses TRBV6-5 and TRBJ2-1, with D maybe TRBD1 (5 bases). Trimming pared 7 bases from V and 3 bases from J, leaving 13 bases between. The CDR3 is 14 residues long. Germline V gene sequence: CDR1 MNHEY, CDR2 SVGAGI. CDR3 protein: CASTPGKVYNEQFF. In nucleotides, the CDR3 is TGTGCCAGCACCCCAGGGAAGGTCTACAATGAGCAGTTCTTC.

The chain joins TRBV7-8 to TRBJ1-5; D unclear. The V end lost 3 bases, the J end lost 6 bases, and 12 bases lay between the germline ends. The CDR3 sequence is 14 residues long. Per germline, CDR1 SGHVS and CDR2 FQNEAQ. The CDR3 sequence is CASSFLMAVQPQHF. The CDR3 DNA follows: TGTGCCAGCAGCTTTCTCATGGCGGTTCAGCCCCAGCATTTT.